This T cell receptor beta chain is from a study of CD8 T cells in Susac syndrome. TEMRA cells were enriched by FACS, and CD4+ and CD8+ T cells were negatively isolated. The germline gives CDR1 SNHLY, CDR2 FYNNEI. The CDR3 is 15 amino acids. V trimming: 3 bases; J trimming: 4 bases; junction bases outside the gene matches: 6. Random hexamers were used to reverse transcribe 0.5 to 1 ug of RNA. The immunoSEQ assay covered 54 Vbeta and 13 Jbeta segments for CDR3. TCRdb called the immunoSEQ multiplex PCR reads again in MiXCR, with one record for every CDR3 protein. The repertoire includes some 180,000 distinct CDR3 sequences, around 94% of them detected once, and 0.099% sits in the top ten.

This receptor was identified in a human donor with Susac syndrome. Sequencing was performed on CD4+ T cells from PBMCs. This chain uses TRBV2 with TRBJ1-2; 9 bases align to TRBD1. Here the CDR3 reads CASSDGDRVGYGYTF. CDR3 DNA: TGTGCCAGCAGTGACGGGGACAGGGTCGGCTATGGCTACACCTTC.